This T cell receptor (beta chain) was captured in a study of siplizumab effects on memory and regulatory T cells. The study, taken as a whole, reports: Greater diversity than memory cells seemed evident in naive T cells, which also appeared to be major alloresponse contributors.

This CDR3 region has 14 residues. From germline, CDR1 is SGHRS and CDR2 YFSETQ. V shed 0 bases and J shed 4 bases, with 11 bases lying between them. Of note for this clone: The target antigen is unknown.

Only in-frame clones appear in the TCRdb table, and some are missing; sequencing was by immunoSEQ multiplex PCR. The sample consists of roughly 120,000 clones, approximately 94% of them appearing once. The sequenced sample was non-Treg CD4+ T cells sorted from blood. The receptor was derived from a human donor in good health. V is TRBV5-1 and J is TRBJ2-7; D not resolved. The CDR3 spells CASSLGLQTYEQYF. The CDR3 DNA reads as TGCGCCAGCAGCTTGGGTCTCCAGACGTACGAGCAGTACTTC.